This TCR beta chain appears in the sequencing data of a study of shared clonotypes between healthy human individuals (dated by TCRdb to 2018 to 2021). Concerning the study at large: Three men and a couple of women, aged 18 to 49 years, made up the cohort. For each donor, CD4 naive and CD4 memory were each run on three plates, CD8 naive on two plates, and CD8 memory on one plate. Different laboratories and diverse techniques were used to prepare libraries and sequence TCR repertoires, to increase sequencing depth and limit assay-specific biases. The study deeply sequenced blood TCR repertoires of five healthy adults to estimate repertoire size and the extent of clonotype sharing between individuals. Leukapheresis yielded between about 0.9 and 9 billion PBMCs per donor. The investigation overall reported the following: The genetic and exposure-history diversity represented was limited by the small number of donors. Larger estimated clonotype richness was generally found for naive subsets than for memory subsets. Sampling was limited to blood, and TCR repertoires in tissue likely differ from TCR repertoires in blood. Across four donors, around 5% of naive CD4, around 3.3% of naive CD8, under 2.5% of memory CD4, and around 0.4% of memory CD8 clonotypes were shared. Clonotypes shared by all four sorted-subset donors showed higher generation probabilities than non-shared clonotypes. Pairwise subsampling indicated that sequencing depth was expected to affect the degree of clonotype sharing among donors. Incomplete sequencing was indicated by rarefaction of sorted-subset datasets, despite the large sequencing depth.

Using the deep immunoSEQ assay, TCR CDR3 regions were amplified from genomic DNA by multiplex PCR. Extracted genomic DNA from each cell subset was spread evenly across all wells of several immunoSEQ 96-well plates, with each plate serving as a replicate. For sorted subsets, 200 to 250 ng genomic DNA, equal to tens of thousands of T cell genomes, was loaded into each replicate PCR. The purified libraries were quantified using a Qubit 3.0 fluorometer, sized with a Bioanalyzer 2100, and then quantified again using the KAPA Library Quantification kit. Each immunoSEQ 96-well plate was sequenced on its own single-read 150-cycle Illumina NextSeq 550 flow cell. Per the authors' processing: Because the immunoSEQ output included only junctional sequences and no quality scores, the filtering could not be the same as the filtering used for full-length reads. To assign V/J genes and CDR3, sequences were annotated against IMGT germline references using PyIR, a Python wrapper for IgBLAST v1.9. Reads were removed for weak V/J assignments (E-value above 1e-6), missing CDR3, stop codons, out-of-frame junctions, or ambiguous translated residues. V3J clonotypes were defined as sequences sharing the same inferred V gene, J gene, and CDR3 amino acid sequence. The percentage overlap between two repertoires was calculated by dividing the number of shared unique clonotypes by the size of the smaller repertoire. Richness of each repertoire was evaluated using RTK rarefaction, the Chao1 estimator, and Recon v2.1 estimates of unobserved clonotypes. For all TCRbeta clonotypes obtained by the gDNA method from several donors, generation probabilities were computed with OLGA. Sourced from immuneACCESS, this table was stored by TCRdb with only in-frame sequences that have V and J called. A share of the clones is absent; for the studies checked, an unresolved V gene accounts for under half, and the remainder has no known explanation. V and J calls plus clone size are reproduced from that table; the DNA served to infer D and trimming. Here the sample has around 580,000 clones; about 98% occur a single time. The top ten clonotypes cover 0.3% of the sample.

At the junction V is shortened by 1 base and J by 5 bases; bases outside the gene matches: 5. The CDR3 sequence holds 15 residues, the cysteine and phenylalanine included. Of the read, only the CDR3 DNA is kept; its 45 bases are in frame from base 1. The germline V gene provides CDR1 MNHEY and CDR2 SVGAGI. For this clone: Its binding antigen is unknown. No base-level quality is on record; no much larger clone is a single base apart.

CD8 naive samples were CD45RO-negative cells positively selected for CCR7, giving a CD45RA+CCR7+ population that excluded TemRA cells. The donors were healthy, HIV-negative adults with no recently reported acute infections or vaccinations. Only Caucasian adults living in Nashville, Tennessee, USA were represented among the donors. Blood was collected by leukapheresis, and PBMCs were isolated by Ficoll-Histopaque density gradient centrifugation and then cryopreserved in liquid nitrogen vapor phase. Analytical flow cytometry was used to check the purity and quantity of each magnetically sorted T cell population. From each sorted fraction, genomic DNA was isolated and quantified by UV absorbance on a Nanodrop 2000c.

Sequencing input: naive CD8+ T cells sorted from blood. Per the publication, the cell subset or site label means: CD45RA+CCR7+. The chain was built from TRBV6-5 and TRBJ1-2, with 9 bases in between that match TRBD1. The sequence came from a man younger than 40 in good health. CDR3 loop: CASSYYGDRVYGYTF. The nucleotides read TGTGCCAGCAGTTACTACGGGGACAGGGTGTATGGCTACACCTTC.